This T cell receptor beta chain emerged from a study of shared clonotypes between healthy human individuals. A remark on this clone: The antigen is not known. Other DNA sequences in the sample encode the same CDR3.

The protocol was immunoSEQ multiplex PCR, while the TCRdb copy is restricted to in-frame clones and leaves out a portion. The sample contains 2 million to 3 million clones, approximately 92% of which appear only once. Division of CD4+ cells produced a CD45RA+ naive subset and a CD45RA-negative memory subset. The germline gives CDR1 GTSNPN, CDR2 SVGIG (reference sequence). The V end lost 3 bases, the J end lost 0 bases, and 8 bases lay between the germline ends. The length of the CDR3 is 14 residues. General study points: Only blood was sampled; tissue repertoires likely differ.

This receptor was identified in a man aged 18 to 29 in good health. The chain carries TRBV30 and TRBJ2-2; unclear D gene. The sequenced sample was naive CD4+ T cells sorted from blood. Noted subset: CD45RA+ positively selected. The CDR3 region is CAWSGGPNTGELFF. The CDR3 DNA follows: TGTGCCTGGAGCGGTGGTCCGAACACCGGGGAGCTGTTTTTT.